This T cell receptor (beta chain) originates from a study of blood T cell repertoires in COVID-19. Authors' methods: Estimation of nucleated cell counts was performed using reference gene primer amplification. Method: immunoSEQ multiplex PCR; TCRdb's copy keeps in-frame clones and lacks some. The V and J calls and clone size come from that table; D and trimming were worked out from the DNA. The sample records some 110,000 clones, around 82% being singletons. The source of this sequence is a man aged 55 to 69 with acute or convalescent COVID-19. Sequenced material: peripheral blood.

CDR3 nucleotides: TGTGCCAGCAGCTCAGGACAGGGGGGAAACACCATATATTTT. Translated: CASSSGQGGNTIYF. The chain joins TRBV7-8 to TRBJ1-3; 9 bases map to TRBD1. Germline V gene data show CDR1 as SGHVS and CDR2 as FQNEAQ. J was trimmed by 4 bases and V by 4 bases; bases with no gene match: 2. The CDR3 length is 14 residues.